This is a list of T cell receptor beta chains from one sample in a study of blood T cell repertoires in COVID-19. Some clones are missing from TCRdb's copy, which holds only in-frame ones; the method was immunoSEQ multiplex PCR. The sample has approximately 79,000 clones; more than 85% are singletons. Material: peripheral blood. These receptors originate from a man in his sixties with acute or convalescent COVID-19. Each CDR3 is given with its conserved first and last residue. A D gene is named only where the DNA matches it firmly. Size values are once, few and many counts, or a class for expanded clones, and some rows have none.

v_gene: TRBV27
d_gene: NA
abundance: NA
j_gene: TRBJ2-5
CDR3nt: TGTGCCAGCAGTTTTCTCGGTAACCAAGAGACCCAGTACTTC
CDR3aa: CASSFLGNQETQYF

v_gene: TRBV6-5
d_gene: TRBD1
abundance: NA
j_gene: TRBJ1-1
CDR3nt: TGTGCCAGCTCGGGACAGGCAAACACTGAAGCTTTCTTT
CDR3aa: CASSGQANTEAFF

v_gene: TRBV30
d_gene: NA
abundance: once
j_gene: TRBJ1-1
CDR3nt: TGTGCCTGGAGTAAAGGACTAATAAACACTGAAGCTTTCTTT
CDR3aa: CAWSKGLINTEAFF

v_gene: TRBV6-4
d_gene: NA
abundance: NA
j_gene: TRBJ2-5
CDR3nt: TGTGCCAGCAGTGACTCTGGAGCCGAGACCGAGACCCAGTACTTC
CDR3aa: CASSDSGAETETQYF

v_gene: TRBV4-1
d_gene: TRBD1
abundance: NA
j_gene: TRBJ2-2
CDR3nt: TGCGCCAGCAGCCAGACCCCCGGGACAGGGGATTCCCGGGAGCTGTTTTTT
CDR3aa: CASSQTPGTGDSRELFF

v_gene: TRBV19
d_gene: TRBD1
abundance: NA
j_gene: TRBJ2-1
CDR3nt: TGTGCCAGTCGGGACAGGGGAATAAATGAGCAGTTCTTC
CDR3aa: CASRDRGINEQFF

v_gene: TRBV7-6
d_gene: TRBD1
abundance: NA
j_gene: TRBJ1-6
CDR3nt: TGTGCCACCACCTCACAGGGGGGGGCACCCCTCCACTTT
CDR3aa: CATTSQGGAPLHF

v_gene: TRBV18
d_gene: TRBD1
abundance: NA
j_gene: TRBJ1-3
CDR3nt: TGTGCCAGCTCTCGCGGACAGGCTGGAAACACCATATATTTT
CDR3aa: CASSRGQAGNTIYF

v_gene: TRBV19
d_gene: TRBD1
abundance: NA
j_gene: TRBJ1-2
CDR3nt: TGTGCCAGTAGTCCCTTTGGGACAGGGGGAGGTAACTATGGCTACACCTTC
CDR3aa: CASSPFGTGGGNYGYTF

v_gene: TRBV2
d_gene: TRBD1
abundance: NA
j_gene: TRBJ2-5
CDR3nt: TGTGCCAGCAGTGAGAGGGGGCCAGAGACCCAGTACTTC
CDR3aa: CASSERGPETQYF

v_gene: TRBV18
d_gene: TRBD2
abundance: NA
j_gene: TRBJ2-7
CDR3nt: TGTGCCAGCTCACCAAGGACTAGCAGGTCCTACGAGCAGTACTTC
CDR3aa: CASSPRTSRSYEQYF

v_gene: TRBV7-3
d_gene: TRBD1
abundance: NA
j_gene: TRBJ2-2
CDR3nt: TGTGCCAGCAGCTTGGGGACAGGGGTGAACACCGGGGAGCTGTTTTTT
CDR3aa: CASSLGTGVNTGELFF

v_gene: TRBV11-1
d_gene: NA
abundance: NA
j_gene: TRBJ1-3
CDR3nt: TGTGCCAGCAGCTTAGCGGCGCGGAGCTCTGGAAACACCATATATTTT
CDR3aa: CASSLAARSSGNTIYF

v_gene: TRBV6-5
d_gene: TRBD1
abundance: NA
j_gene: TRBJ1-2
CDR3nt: TGTGCCAGCAGTTACTCCGGGACAGGGAGGGGCGGCTACACCTTC
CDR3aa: CASSYSGTGRGGYTF

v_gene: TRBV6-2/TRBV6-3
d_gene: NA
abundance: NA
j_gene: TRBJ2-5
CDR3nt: TGTGCCAGCAGTTACTCTTTCCGTCGGCTAGCGAGGGGAGGAGAGACCCAGTACTTC
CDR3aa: CASSYSFRRLARGGETQYF

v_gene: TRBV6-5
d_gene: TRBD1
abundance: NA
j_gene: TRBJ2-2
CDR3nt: TGTGCCAGCAGGAGGACAGGGGTGGGCGGGGAGCTGTTTTTT
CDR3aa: CASRRTGVGGELFF

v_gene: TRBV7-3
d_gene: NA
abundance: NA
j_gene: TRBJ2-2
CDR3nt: TGTGCCAGCAGCCCCCGGGTTAGCGGAACCGGGGAGCTGTTTTTT
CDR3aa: CASSPRVSGTGELFF

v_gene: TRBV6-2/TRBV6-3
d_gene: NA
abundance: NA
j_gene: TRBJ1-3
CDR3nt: TGTGCCAGCAGTTACGGCAGGGTGGTTACTGGAAACACCATATATTTT
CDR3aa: CASSYGRVVTGNTIYF

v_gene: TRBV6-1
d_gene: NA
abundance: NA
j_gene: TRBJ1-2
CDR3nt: TGTGCCAGCAGTGTTACAGGAGCGGGTGGCGCAAGCACGACCTACTTC
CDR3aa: CASSVTGAGGASTTYF

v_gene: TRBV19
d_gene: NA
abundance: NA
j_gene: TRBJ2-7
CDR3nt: TGTGCCAGTAGTATCTACCGAGACAGGTCCTACGAGCAGTACTTC
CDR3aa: CASSIYRDRSYEQYF

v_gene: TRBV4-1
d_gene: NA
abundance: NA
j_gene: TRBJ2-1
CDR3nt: TGCGCCAGCAGCCAAGGCGATGAGCAGTTCTTC
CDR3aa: CASSQGDEQFF

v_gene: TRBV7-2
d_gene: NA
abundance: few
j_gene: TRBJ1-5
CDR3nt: TGTGCCAGCAGCTTAAGGCAGGTTGATCAGCCCCAGCATTTT
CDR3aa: CASSLRQVDQPQHF

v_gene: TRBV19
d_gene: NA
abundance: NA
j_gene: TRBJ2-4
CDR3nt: TGTGCCAGTACCAGAGGCCCAAAAAACATTCAGTACTTC
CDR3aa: CASTRGPKNIQYF

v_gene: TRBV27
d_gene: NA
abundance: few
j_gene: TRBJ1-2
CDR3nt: TGTGCCAGCAGTTTTGGGGCAGGGGTTAGTGGCTACACCTTC
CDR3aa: CASSFGAGVSGYTF

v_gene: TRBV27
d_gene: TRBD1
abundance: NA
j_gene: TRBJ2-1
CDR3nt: TGTGCCAGCAGCTCCCTTCCCCCGGGACAGGGGGGATACAATGAGCAGTTCTTC
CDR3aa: CASSSLPPGQGGYNEQFF

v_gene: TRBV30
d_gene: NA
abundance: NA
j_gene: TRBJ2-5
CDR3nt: TGTGCCTGGAGGGGACGGAAAGGGGGGGCCCAGTACTTC
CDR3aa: CAWRGRKGGAQYF

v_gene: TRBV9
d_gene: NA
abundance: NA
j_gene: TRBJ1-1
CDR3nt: TGTGCCAGCAGCGACGGGGGGCTCAGCACTGAAGCTTTCTTT
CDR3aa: CASSDGGLSTEAFF

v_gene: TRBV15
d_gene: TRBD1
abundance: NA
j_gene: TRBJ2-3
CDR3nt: TGTGCCACCAGCAGAGACTTGGGACAGGGCACAGATACGCAGTATTTT
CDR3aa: CATSRDLGQGTDTQYF

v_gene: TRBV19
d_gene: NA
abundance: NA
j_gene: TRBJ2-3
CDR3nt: TGTGCCAGTAGTTCGAGGATTACGTCCTTTGGCACAGATACGCAGTATTTT
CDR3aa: CASSSRITSFGTDTQYF

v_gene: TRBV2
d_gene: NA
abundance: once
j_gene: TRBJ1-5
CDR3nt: TGTGCCAGCACTTTCAGGTGGGGAGAGGACCAGCCCCAGCATTTT
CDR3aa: CASTFRWGEDQPQHF

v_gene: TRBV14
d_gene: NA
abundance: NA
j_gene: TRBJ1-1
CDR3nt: TGTGCCAGCAGCCAAGGGAGGACTGAAGCTTTCTTT
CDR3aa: CASSQGRTEAFF

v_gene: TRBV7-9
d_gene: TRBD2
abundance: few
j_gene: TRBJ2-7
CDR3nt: TGTGCCAGCAGCTTCACTAGCGTACCCTACGAGCAGTACTTC
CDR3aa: CASSFTSVPYEQYF

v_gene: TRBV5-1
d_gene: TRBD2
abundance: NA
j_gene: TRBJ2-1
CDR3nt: TGCGCCAGCAGCTTGGCCAGGACTAGCGGGAGGCTCTCCTACAATGAGCAGTTCTTC
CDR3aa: CASSLARTSGRLSYNEQFF

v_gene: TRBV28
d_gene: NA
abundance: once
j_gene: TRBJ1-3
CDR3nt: TGTGCCAGCAGTGCATCGGGGGTTACCTCTGGAAACACCATATATTTT
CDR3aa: CASSASGVTSGNTIYF

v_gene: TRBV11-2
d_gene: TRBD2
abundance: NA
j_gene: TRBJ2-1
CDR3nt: TGTGCCAGTGTAGAGCGGGAACGGGACAATGAGCAGTTCTTC
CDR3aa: CASVERERDNEQFF

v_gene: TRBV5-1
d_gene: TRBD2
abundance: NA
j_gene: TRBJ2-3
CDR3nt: TGCGCCAGCAGCTCAGGACTAGCGGGAGGGCCGACAGATACGCAGTATTTT
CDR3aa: CASSSGLAGGPTDTQYF

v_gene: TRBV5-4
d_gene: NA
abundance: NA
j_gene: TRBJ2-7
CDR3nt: TGTGCCAGCAGCCCATCCGCCAGGGGAACCTCCTACGAGCAGTACTTC
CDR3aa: CASSPSARGTSYEQYF

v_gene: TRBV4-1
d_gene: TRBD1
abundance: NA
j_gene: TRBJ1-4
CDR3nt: TGCGCCAGCAGCCTTAAGGGGGCTGCTAATGAAAAACTGTTTTTT
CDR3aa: CASSLKGAANEKLFF

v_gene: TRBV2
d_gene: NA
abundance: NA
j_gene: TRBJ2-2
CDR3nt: TGTGCCAGCTACCGGGACTTGAACACCGGGGAGCTGTTTTTT
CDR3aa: CASYRDLNTGELFF

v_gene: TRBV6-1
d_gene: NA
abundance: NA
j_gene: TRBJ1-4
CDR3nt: TGTGCCAGCAGTGAAAGGGGCGCGGTTGAAAAACTGTTTTTT
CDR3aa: CASSERGAVEKLFF

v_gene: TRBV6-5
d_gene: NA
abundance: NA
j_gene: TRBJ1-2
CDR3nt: TGTGCCAGCAGTTCTCTCGGTACAGACCACTATGGCTACACCTTC
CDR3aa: CASSSLGTDHYGYTF

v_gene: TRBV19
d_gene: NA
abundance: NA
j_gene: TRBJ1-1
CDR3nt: TGTGCCAGGGGATCCTGGGGGGGGCGCCTGACTGAAGCTTTCTTT
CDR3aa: CARGSWGGRLTEAFF

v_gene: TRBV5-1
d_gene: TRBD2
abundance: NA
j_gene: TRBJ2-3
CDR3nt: TGCGCCAGCAGCTTGGAGCGGGGGGGCCCAGATACGCAGTATTTT
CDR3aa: CASSLERGGPDTQYF

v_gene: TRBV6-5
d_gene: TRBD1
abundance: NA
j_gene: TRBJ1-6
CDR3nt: TGTGCCAGCAGTTACACGGGACAGGGTGATTCACCCCTCCACTTT
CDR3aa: CASSYTGQGDSPLHF

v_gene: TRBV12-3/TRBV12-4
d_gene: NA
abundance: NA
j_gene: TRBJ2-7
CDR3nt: TGTGCCAGCAGTTTAGGGGGAGACGAGCAGTACTTC
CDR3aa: CASSLGGDEQYF

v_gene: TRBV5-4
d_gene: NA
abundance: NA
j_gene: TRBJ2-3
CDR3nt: TGTGCCAGCAGCTTGAGGGGGGATACGCAGTATTTT
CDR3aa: CASSLRGDTQYF

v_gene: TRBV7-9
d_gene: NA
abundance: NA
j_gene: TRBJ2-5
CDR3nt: TGTGCCAGCAGCTTAGAGGCAGGGACACAAGAGACCCAGTACTTC
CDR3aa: CASSLEAGTQETQYF

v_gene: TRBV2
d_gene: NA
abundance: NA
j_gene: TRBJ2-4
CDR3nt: TGTGCCAGCAGAGGGGAAGGGGCCAAAAACATTCAGTACTTC
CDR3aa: CASRGEGAKNIQYF

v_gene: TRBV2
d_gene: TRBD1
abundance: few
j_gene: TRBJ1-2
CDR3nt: TGTGCCAGCAGTAGACAGGGTGGCTACACCTTC
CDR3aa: CASSRQGGYTF

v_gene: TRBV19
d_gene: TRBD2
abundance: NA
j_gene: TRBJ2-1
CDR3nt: TGTGCCAGTAGTCCTGTAGGGGACTATTCCAATTTAGAGCAGTTCTTC
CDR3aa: CASSPVGDYSNLEQFF

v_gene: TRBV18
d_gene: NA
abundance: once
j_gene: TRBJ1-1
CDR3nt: TGTGCCAGCTCCCAAAACACGGGGAACACTGAAGCTTTCTTT
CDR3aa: CASSQNTGNTEAFF

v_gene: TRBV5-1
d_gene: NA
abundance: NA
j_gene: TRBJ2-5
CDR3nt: TGCGCCAGCAGCTTGGATCCAGGCATCCAAGAGACCCAGTACTTC
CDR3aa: CASSLDPGIQETQYF

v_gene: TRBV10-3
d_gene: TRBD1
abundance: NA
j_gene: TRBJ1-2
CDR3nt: TGTGCCACACAATTTGTACAGGGGGCTCCTGGCTACACCTTC
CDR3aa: CATQFVQGAPGYTF

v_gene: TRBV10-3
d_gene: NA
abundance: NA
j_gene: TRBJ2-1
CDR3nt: TGTGCCATCAGTGAAGACTCGAGCTCCTACAATGAGCAGTTCTTC
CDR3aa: CAISEDSSSYNEQFF

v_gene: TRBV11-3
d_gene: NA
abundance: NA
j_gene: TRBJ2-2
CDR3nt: TGTGCCAGCAGCCCGGGACAAACGAACACCGGGGAGCTGTTTTTT
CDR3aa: CASSPGQTNTGELFF

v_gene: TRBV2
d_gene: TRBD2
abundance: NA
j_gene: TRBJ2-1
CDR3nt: TGTGCCGCGGGAGGGCTAGCGGGAGTTAGGGATGAGCAGTTCTTC
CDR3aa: CAAGGLAGVRDEQFF

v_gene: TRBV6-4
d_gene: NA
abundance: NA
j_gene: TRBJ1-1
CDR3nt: TGTGCCAGCAGTGGGGAGGGCGAGGCCACTGAAGCTTTCTTT
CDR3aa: CASSGEGEATEAFF